This entry lists 2 T cell receptor beta chains sequenced from one sample in a study of PD-1 blockade in classical Hodgkin lymphoma. Relapse was seen in all patients after autologous stem cell transplantation, and brentuximab vedotin exposure was variable. Measured with immunoSEQ multiplex PCR; TCRdb has only the in-frame clones, and not every one. The repertoire consists of 35,000 to 40,000 clones, with 88% occurring once and the leading ten covering about 7.4%. The sequencing used peripheral blood mononuclear cells (PBMCs), collected before the second cycle of nivolumab. The receptor set was obtained from a human donor with classical Hodgkin lymphoma.

This clone was detected a few times. The rearrangement links TRBV9 to TRBJ2-2, with 10 bases identical to TRBD2. Trimming removed 0 bases from V and 2 bases from J; junction bases left unmatched: 1. The CDR3 runs 16 residues. Per germline, CDR1 SGDLS and CDR2 YYNGEE. The CDR3 coding sequence is TGTGCCAGCAGCGTAGCACTAGCGGGAAACACCGGGGAGCTGTTTTTT. Protein product: CASSVALAGNTGELFF.

The gene calls are TRBV4-1 and TRBJ2-1, with D tentatively TRBD2 (5 bases). Trimming took off 0 bases at V and 7 bases at J, with 19 bases between the two ends. Germline lookup yields CDR1 MGHRA and CDR2 YSYEKL. This CDR3 is 17 amino acids long. CDR3 nucleotide sequence: TGCGCCAGCAGCCAAGATGGTTATCGGGGAAGGGCTAATGAGCAGTTCTTC. This codes for CASSQDGYRGRANEQFF.